The T cell receptor beta chain under discussion was sequenced for a study of T-cell memory formation after mild COVID-19 (dated by TCRdb to the early 2020s). Notes on the research overall: TCR sequence clusters from the two donors were found to be largely donor specific. Longitudinal TCRalpha and TCRbeta repertoire sequencing tracked T-cell clones expanding and contracting after mild COVID-19 in a couple of donors. Two young, previously healthy adult volunteers made up the cohort, one male and one female.

The investigation overall reported the following: Clones that contracted from day 15 to 85 showed balanced CD4/CD8 phenotypes, whereas a second wave of clones that expanded from day 15 to 37 leaned towards CD4+. Contracting CD4+ clones were located mainly in the CM and EM memory subsets, whereas CD8+ clones were found to be enriched in EMRA. Only two mild cases were covered in the study, and larger cohorts including severe cases with pre-infection samples were considered necessary. Some responding clones were found in pre-infection memory, which suggests that pre-existing cross-reactive memory T cells took part in the SARS-CoV-2 response. The second-wave clones that peaked on day 37 were not confirmed to be SARS-CoV-2 specific.

Ficoll-Paque density gradient centrifugation was the method used to isolate PBMCs. Sequencing took place on an Illumina NovaSeq 6000. TCRalpha and TCRbeta cDNA libraries were constructed by 5'RACE with constant-segment primers, with sample barcodes and unique molecular identifiers being introduced. RNA was extracted from every sample with Trizol reagent. Amplification of the libraries took two PCR steps, and the second step added a second sample barcode plus Illumina TruSeq adapters. Sequencing of libraries was performed on an Illumina NovaSeq with 2 x 150 bp paired-end reads. Concerning the study's data processing: The reads were demultiplexed and collapsed into UMI-guided consensus sequences using migec v1.2.7. Using mixcr v2.1.11, UMI consensuses were aligned to TRA and TRB V and J templates and then assembled into clonotypes. A clonotype was counted as expanded or contracted only when both edgeR and NoisET called the clonotype significant, with the noise models trained on biological replicates. For edgeR calls, the cutoffs were a false discovery rate-adjusted p below 0.01 and a log2 fold-change threshold of 1. PCA with hierarchical clustering of max-normalized trajectories of the 1000 most abundant clonotypes was used as exploratory dynamics analysis. The CD4 or CD8 phenotype of responding clones was assigned using the separately sequenced CD4+ and CD8+ repertoires. Through fastp at Q25 and MiXCR, TCRdb rebuilt clones from the public reads, retaining in-frame beta chains. Rows are combined by CDR3 protein, so each entry shows the most common genes and DNA. TCRdb assigned the V and J calls; the authors' analysis was not used. The sample table lists 250,000 to 350,000 distinct CDR3 sequences, 14% of them with a count of one. 21% of the sample is taken by the ten largest.

In this sample, this clonotype turned up a few times. The target of this receptor is not known. No base qualities exist here, and no much larger clone lies one base off it. The CDR3 runs 13 amino acids, cysteine and phenylalanine included. Only the CDR3 part of the read is kept: 39 bases, read in frame from the first base. The TCR was taken from a man aged 18-30 years who had mild COVID-19 (a few samples of this study predate the infection). The sample titles of this study are shuffled in the database, so cell type and time point are left out; the donor was told from shared clones. The sample was PBMCs or a T cell subset sorted from them (not recorded which). The V and J segments used are TRBV21-1 and TRBJ1-5; the table names TRBD1, a call not compared with the DNA. TRBV21-1 is shown as a pseudogene. At the DNA level, the sequence is TGTGCCAGCAGCAAAGGCGGGGGTGAGCCCCAGCATTTT. The encoded protein is CASSKGGGEPQHF.